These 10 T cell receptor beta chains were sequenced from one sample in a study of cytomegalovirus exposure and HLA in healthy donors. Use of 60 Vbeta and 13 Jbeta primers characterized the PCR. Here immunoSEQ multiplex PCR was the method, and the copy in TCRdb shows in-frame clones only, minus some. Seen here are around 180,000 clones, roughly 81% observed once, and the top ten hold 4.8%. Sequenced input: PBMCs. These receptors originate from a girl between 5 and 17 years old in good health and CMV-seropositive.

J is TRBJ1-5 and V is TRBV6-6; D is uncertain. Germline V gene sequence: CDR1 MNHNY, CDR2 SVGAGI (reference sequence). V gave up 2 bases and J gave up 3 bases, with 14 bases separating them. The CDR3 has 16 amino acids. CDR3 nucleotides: TGTGCCAGCAGTTACCTCCAGTCAATATACAATCAGCCCCAGCATTTT. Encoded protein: CASSYLQSIYNQPQHF.

The CDR3 DNA follows: TGCGCCAGCAGCGCCGGGACAGCCTATGGCTACACCTTC. Its protein is CASSAGTAYGYTF. V and J are TRBV5-1 and TRBJ1-2; 7 bases map to TRBD1. The V gene end was trimmed by 4 bases and the J gene end by 4 bases; junction bases not matched to a gene: 4. Germline loops: CDR1 SGHRS, CDR2 YFSETQ. This CDR3 comprises 13 residues.

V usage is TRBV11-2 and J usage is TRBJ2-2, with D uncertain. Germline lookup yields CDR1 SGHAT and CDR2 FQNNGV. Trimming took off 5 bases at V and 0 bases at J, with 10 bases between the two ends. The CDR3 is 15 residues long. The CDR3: CASSQRSPNTGELFF. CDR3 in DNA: TGTGCCAGCAGCCAACGGAGCCCGAACACCGGGGAGCTGTTTTTT.

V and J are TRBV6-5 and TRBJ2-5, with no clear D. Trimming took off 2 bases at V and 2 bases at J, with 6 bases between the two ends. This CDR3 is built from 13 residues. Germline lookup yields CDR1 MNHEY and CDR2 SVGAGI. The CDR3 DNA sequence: TGTGCCAGCAGTTACACGCGTCAAGAGACCCAGTACTTC. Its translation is CASSYTRQETQYF.

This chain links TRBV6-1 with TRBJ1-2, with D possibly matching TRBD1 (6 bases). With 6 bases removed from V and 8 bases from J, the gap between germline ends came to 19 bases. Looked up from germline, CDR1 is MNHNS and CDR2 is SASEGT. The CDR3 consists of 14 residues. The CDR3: CASRPGGEGRGYTF. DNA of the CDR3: TGTGCCAGCAGGCCGGGGGGCGAGGGTAGGGGCTACACCTTC.

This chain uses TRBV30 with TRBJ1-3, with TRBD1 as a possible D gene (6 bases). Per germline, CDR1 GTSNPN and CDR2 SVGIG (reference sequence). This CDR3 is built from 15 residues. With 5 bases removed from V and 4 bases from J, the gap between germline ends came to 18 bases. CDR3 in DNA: TGTGCCTGGGCGTTAGGGGGGGGCAACGGAAACACCATATATTTT. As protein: CAWALGGGNGNTIYF.

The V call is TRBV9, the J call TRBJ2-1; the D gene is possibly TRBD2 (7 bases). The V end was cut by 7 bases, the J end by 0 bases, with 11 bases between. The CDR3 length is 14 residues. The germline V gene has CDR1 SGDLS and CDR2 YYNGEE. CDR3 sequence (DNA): TGTGCCAGCGGGGGGGCCAGCTCCTACAATGAGCAGTTCTTC. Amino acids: CASGGASSYNEQFF.

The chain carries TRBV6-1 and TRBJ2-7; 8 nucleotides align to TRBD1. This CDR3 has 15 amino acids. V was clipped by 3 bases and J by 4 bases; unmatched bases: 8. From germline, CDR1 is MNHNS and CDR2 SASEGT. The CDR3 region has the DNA TGTGCCAGCAGTGAGACCTCAGGGGGCCGGTACGAGCAGTACTTC. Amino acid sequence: CASSETSGGRYEQYF.

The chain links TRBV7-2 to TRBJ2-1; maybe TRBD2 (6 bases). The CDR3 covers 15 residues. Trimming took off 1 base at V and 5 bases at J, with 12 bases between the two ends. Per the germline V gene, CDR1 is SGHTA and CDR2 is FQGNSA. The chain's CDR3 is CASSLVGGWNNEQFF. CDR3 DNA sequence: TGTGCCAGCAGCTTAGTTGGGGGGTGGAACAATGAGCAGTTCTTC.

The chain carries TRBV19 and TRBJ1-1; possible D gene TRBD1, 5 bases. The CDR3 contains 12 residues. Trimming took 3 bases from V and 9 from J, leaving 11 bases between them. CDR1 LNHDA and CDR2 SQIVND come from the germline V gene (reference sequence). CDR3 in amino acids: CASSISRAQAFF. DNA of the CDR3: TGTGCCAGTAGTATCAGCAGGGCGCAAGCTTTCTTT.